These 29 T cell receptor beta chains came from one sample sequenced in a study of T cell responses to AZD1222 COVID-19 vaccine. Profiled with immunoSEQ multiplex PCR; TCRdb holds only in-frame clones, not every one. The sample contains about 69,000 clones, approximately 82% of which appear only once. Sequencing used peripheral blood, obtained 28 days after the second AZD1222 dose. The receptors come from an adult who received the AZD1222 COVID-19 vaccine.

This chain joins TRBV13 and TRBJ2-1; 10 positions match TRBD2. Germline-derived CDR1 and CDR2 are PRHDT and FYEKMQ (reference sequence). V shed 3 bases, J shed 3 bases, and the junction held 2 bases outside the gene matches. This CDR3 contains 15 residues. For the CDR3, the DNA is TGTGCCAGCAGCTTGGGACTAGCGCTCTACAATGAGCAGTTCTTC. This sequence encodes CASSLGLALYNEQFF.

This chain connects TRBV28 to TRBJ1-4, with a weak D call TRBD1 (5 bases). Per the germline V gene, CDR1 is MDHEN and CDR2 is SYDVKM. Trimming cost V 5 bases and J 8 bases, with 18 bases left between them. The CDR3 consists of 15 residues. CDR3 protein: CASSLPSAGSEKLFF. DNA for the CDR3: TGTGCCAGCAGTCTCCCGTCTGCAGGGTCGGAAAAACTGTTTTTT.

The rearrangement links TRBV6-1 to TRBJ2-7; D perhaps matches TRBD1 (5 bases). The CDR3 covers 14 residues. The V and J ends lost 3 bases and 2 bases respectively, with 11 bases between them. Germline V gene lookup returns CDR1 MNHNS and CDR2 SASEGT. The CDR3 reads CASSESGLPYEQYF. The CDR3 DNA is TGTGCCAGCAGTGAGTCAGGGCTCCCCTACGAGCAGTACTTC.

CDR3 coding DNA: TGTGCCAGCAGCTCGGGGTTCCTCGGGACAAAATACGAGCAGTACTTC. Protein product: CASSSGFLGTKYEQYF. The chain has TRBV11-1 and TRBJ2-7; possible D gene TRBD1, 6 bases. Germline V gene sequence: CDR1 SGHAT, CDR2 FQDESV (reference sequence). V gave up 4 bases and J gave up 4 bases, with 20 bases separating them. This CDR3 contains 16 residues. Supplemented by reference TRBV11-1 and TRBJ2-7, the full variable domain reads EAEVAQSPRYKITEKSQAVAFWCDPISGHATLYWYRQILGQGPELLVQFQDESVVDDSQLPKDRFSAERLKGVDSTLKIQPAELGDSAMYLCASSSGFLGTKYEQYFGPGTRLTVT.

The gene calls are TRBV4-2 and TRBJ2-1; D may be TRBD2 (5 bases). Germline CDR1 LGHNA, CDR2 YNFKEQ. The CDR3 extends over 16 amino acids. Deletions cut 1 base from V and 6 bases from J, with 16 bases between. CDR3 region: CASSQASQRGGNEQFF. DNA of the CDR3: TGTGCCAGCAGCCAAGCATCCCAGCGTGGAGGCAATGAGCAGTTCTTC.

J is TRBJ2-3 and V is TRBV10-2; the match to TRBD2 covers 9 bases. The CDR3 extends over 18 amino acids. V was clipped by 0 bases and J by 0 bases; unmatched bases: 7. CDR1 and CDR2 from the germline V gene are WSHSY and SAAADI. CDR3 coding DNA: TGCGCCAGCAGTGAGTCTGGAGCGGGGGGCGCTAGCACAGATACGCAGTATTTT. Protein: CASSESGAGGASTDTQYF.

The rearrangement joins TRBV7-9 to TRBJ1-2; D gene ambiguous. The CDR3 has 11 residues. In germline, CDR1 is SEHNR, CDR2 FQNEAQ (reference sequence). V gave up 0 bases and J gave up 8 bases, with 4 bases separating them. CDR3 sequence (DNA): TGTGCCAGCAGCTTAGCGCAGGGCTACACCTTC. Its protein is CASSLAQGYTF.

The CDR3 sequence: CASSLTGATSAYQETQYF. CDR3 DNA: TGTGCCAGCAGCCTCACAGGGGCGACTAGCGCGTACCAAGAGACCCAGTACTTC. J is TRBJ2-5 and V is TRBV7-2; the D gene is possibly TRBD2 (8 bases). The CDR3 spans 18 residues. V gave up 5 bases and J gave up 0 bases, with 22 bases separating them. The germline gives CDR1 SGHTA, CDR2 FQGNSA.

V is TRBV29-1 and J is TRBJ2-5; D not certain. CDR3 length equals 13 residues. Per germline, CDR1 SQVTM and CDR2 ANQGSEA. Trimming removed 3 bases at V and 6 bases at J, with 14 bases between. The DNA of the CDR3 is TGCAGCGTTGATGTTCCGGGTATGCAGACCCAGTACTTC. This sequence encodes CSVDVPGMQTQYF.

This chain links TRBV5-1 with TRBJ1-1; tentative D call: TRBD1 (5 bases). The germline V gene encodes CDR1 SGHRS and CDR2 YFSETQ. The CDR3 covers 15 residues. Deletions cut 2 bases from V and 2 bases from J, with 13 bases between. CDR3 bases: TGCGCCAGCAGCTTTGAATGGGGGATTAACACTGAAGCTTTCTTT. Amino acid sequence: CASSFEWGINTEAFF.

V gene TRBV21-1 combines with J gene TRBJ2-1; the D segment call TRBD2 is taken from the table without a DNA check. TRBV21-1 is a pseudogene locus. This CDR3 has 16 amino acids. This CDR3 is CASSKARLAGCHEQFF. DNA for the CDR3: TGTGCCAGCAGCAAAGCTAGGCTAGCGGGTTGTCATGAGCAGTTCTTC.

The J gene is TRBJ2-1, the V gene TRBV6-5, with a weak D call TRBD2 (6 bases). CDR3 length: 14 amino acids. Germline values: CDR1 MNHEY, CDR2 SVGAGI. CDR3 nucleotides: TGTGTCGTAGGACGGGGGAGCTCCTACAATGAGCAGTTCTTC. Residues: CVVGRGSSYNEQFF.

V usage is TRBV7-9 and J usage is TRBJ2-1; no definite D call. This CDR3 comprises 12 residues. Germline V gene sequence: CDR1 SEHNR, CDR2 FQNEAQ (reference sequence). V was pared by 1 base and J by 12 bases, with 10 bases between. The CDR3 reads CASSLGQPLQFF. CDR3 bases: TGTGCCAGCAGCTTAGGGCAACCACTGCAGTTCTTC.

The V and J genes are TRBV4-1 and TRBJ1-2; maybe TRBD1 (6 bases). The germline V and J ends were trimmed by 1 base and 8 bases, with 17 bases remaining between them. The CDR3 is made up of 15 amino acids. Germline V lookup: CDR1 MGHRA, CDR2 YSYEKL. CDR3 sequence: CASSQVRGSTPGYTF. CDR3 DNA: TGCGCCAGCAGCCAAGTAAGGGGGAGCACCCCGGGCTACACCTTC.

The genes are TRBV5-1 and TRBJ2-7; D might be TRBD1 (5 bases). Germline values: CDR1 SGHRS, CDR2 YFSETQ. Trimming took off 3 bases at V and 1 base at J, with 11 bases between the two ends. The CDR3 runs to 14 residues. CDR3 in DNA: TGCGCCAGCAGCTGGATTCAGGGTTCCTACGAGCAGTACTTC. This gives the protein CASSWIQGSYEQYF. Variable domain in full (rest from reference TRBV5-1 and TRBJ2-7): KAGVTQTPRYLIKTRGQQVTLSCSPISGHRSVSWYQQTPGQGLQFLFEYFSETQRNKGNFPGRFSGRQFSNSRSEMNVSTLELGDSALYLCASSWIQGSYEQYFGPGTRLTVT.

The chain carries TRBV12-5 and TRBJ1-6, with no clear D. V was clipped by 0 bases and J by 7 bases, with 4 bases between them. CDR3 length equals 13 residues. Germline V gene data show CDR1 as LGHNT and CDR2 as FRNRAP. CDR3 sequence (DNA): TGTGCTAGTGGTTTGGTCGGGAATTCACCCCTCCACTTT. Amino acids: CASGLVGNSPLHF.

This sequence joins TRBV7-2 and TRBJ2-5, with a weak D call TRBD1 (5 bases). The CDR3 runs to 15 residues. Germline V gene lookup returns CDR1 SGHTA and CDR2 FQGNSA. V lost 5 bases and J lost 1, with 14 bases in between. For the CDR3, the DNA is TGTGCCAGCAGCGTCTCGACAGTTACCCAAGAGACCCAGTACTTC. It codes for CASSVSTVTQETQYF. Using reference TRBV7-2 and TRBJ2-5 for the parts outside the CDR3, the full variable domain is GAGVSQSPSNKVTEKGKDVELRCDPISGHTALYWYRQSLGQGLEFLIYFQGNSAPDKSGLPSDRFSAERTGGSVSTLTIQRTQQEDSAVYLCASSVSTVTQETQYFGPGTRLLVL.

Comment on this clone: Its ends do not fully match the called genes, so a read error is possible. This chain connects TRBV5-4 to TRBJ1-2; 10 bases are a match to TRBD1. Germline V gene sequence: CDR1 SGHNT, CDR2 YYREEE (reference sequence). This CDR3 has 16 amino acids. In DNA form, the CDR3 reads TGTGCCAGCAGCCATACCTCGGACAGGGGGGTGGCTACAACAGTCTTC. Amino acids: CASSHTSDRGVATTVF.

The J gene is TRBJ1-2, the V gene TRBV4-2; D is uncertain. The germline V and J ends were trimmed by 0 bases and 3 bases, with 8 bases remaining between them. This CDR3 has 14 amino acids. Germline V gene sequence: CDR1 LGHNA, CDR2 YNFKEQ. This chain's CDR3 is CASSQESRDYGYTF. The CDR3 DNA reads TGTGCCAGCAGCCAAGAGTCGAGGGACTATGGCTACACCTTC.

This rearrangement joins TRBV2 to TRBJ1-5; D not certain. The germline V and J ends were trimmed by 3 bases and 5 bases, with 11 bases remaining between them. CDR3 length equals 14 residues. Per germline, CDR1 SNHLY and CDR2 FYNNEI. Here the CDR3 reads CASSDRLGDQPQHF. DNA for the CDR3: TGTGCCAGCAGTGACCGTTTGGGAGATCAGCCCCAGCATTTT. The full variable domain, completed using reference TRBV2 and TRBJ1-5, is EPEVTQTPSHQVTQMGQEVILRCVPISNHLYFYWYRQILGQKVEFLVSFYNNEISEKSEIFDDQFSVERPDGSNFTLKIRSTKLEDSAMYFCASSDRLGDQPQHFGDGTRLSIL.

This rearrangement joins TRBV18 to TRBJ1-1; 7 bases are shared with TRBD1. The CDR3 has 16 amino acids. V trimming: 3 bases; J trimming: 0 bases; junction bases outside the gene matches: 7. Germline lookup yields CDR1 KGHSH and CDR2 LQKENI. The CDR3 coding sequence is TGTGCCAGCTCACCGCTGAGGGGACAGTTGAACACTGAAGCTTTCTTT. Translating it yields CASSPLRGQLNTEAFF.

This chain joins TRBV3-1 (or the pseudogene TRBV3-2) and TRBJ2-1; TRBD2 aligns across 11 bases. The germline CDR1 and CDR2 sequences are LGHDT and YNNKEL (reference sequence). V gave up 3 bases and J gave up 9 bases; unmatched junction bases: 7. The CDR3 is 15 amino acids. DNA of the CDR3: TGTGCCAGCAGCCAGGCTTCGGGACTAGCGGTTGAGCAGTTCTTC. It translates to CASSQASGLAVEQFF.

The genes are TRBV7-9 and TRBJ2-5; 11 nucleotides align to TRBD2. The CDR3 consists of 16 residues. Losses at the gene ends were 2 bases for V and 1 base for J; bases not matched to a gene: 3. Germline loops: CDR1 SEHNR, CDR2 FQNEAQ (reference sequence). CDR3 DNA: TGTGCCAGCAGCTTATCTCTAGCGGGGGGCCAAGAGACCCAGTACTTC. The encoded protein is CASSLSLAGGQETQYF. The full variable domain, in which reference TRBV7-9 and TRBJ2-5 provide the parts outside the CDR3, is DTGVSQNPRHKITKRGQNVTFRCDPISEHNRLYWYRQTLGQGPEFLTYFQNEAQLEKSRLLSDRFSAERPKGSFSTLEIQRTEQGDSAMYLCASSLSLAGGQETQYFGPGTRLLVL.

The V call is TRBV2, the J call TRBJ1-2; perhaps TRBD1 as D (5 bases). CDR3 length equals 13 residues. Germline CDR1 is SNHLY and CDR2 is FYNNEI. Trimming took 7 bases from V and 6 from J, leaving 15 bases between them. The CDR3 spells CASTGQAFNGYTF. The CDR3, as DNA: TGTGCCAGCACAGGGCAAGCATTTAATGGCTACACCTTC. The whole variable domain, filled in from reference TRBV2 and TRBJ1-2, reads EPEVTQTPSHQVTQMGQEVILRCVPISNHLYFYWYRQILGQKVEFLVSFYNNEISEKSEIFDDQFSVERPDGSNFTLKIRSTKLEDSAMYFCASTGQAFNGYTFGSGTRLTVV.

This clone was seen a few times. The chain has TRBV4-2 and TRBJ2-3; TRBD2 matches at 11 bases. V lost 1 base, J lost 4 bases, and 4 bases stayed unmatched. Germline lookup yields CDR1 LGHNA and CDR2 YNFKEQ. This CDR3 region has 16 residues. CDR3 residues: CASSQGTSGGADTQYF. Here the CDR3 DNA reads TGTGCCAGCAGCCAAGGTACTAGCGGGGGCGCAGATACGCAGTATTTT.

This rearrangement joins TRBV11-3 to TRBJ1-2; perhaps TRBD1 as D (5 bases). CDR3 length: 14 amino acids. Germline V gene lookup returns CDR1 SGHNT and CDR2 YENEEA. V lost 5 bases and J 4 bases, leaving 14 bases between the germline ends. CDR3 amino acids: CASSHGQPTYGYTF. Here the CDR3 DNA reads TGTGCCAGCAGCCACGGACAACCGACCTATGGCTACACCTTC.

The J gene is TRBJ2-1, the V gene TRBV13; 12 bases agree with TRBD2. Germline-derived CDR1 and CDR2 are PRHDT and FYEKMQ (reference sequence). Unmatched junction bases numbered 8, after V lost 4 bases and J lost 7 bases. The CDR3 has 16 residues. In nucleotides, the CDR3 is TGTGCCAGCAGCTACTACCGACTAGCGGGAGTGAATGAGCAGTTCTTC. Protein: CASSYYRLAGVNEQFF. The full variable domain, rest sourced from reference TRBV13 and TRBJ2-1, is AAGVIQSPRHLIKEKRETATLKCYPIPRHDTVYWYQQGPGQDPQFLISFYEKMQSDKGSIPDRFSAQQFSDYHSELNMSSLELGDSALYFCASSYYRLAGVNEQFFGPGTRLTVL.

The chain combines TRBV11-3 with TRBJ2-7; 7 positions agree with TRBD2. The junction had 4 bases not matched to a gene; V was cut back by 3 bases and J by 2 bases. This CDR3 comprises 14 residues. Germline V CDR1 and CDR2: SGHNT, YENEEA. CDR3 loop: CASSFASGAYEQYF. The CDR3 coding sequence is TGTGCCAGCAGCTTTGCGAGCGGGGCCTACGAGCAGTACTTC.

The CDR3 DNA sequence: TGCAGCGTTTGGGGATCTGGAAACACCATATATTTT. It specifies CSVWGSGNTIYF. The chain employs TRBV29-1 and TRBJ1-3; no clear D. CDR3 size: 12 residues. Per the germline V gene, CDR1 is SQVTM and CDR2 is ANQGSEA. V was shortened by 5 bases and J by 1 base, with 6 bases between the two germline ends.